In its sample, the clone carrying this TCR beta chain ranks as medium-sized. The antigen is not known. This sample was taken from a study of metastatic and nonmetastatic thyroid tumors. In the study overall: For malignant and benign thyroid patients, tumor or nodule tissue and blood were the sources whose repertoires were compared. Study outcomes and limitations: Reported TCR beta diversity, measured in blood and tumor, was significantly higher for malignant thyroid tumors than for benign nodules.

Per the original methods: For papillary thyroid cancer, a distant-metastasis classifier was constructed from CDR3 differences observed across clinicopathological groups. TCRdb re-analyzed the PCR reads through MiXCR. None of the V and J calls come from the authors' own analysis; TCRdb made them. Here the sample spans almost 85,000 clones, approximately 12% being singletons. The germline V and J ends were trimmed by 3 bases and 0 bases, with 10 bases remaining between them. From germline, CDR1 is DFQATT and CDR2 SNEGSKA (reference sequence). The CDR3 sequence is 14 residues long. All patients were untreated before thyroid surgery.

The sequenced sample consisted of tumor tissue. This TCR was sampled from a female donor with papillary thyroid cancer or a benign thyroid nodule (not recorded which). Some clones in this sample may be carry-over from other donors' samples. The genes are TRBV20-1 and TRBJ2-3; D not resolved. CDR3 sequence: CSARKGGSTDTQYF. CDR3 in DNA: TGCAGTGCTAGGAAGGGCGGAAGCACAGATACGCAGTATTTT.